This T cell receptor beta chain was recorded in a study of blood T cell repertoires in COVID-19. Clones were read by immunoSEQ multiplex PCR, and TCRdb kept only the in-frame ones, dropping some. The sample consists of over 90,000 clones, 74% of them appearing once. V lost 4 bases and J lost 3; bases outside the gene matches: 1. Germline values: CDR1 MNHNY, CDR2 SVGAGI (reference sequence). This CDR3 comprises 13 residues. The chain links TRBV6-6 to TRBJ1-2; 8 bases line up with TRBD1. Material: peripheral blood. The receptor's source is a man in his 70s with COVID-19, enrolled during active disease. CDR3 region: CASSLTGDYGYTF. The CDR3 nucleotides read TGTGCCAGCAGTTTGACAGGGGACTATGGCTACACCTTC.